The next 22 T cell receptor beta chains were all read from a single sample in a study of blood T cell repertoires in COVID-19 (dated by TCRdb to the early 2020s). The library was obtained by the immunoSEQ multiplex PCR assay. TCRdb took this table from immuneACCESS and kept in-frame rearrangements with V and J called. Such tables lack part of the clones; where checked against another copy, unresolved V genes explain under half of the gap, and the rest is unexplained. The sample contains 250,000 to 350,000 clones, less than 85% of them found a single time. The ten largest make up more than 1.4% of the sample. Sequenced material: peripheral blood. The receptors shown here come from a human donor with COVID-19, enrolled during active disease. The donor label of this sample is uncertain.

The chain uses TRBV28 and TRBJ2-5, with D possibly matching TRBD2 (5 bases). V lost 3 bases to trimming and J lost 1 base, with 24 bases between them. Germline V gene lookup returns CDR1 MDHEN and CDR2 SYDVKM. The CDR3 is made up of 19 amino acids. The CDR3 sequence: CASSFVSSLGARAQETQYF. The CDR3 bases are TGTGCCAGCAGTTTTGTTTCTAGCTTGGGCGCCCGGGCCCAAGAGACCCAGTACTTC.

The CDR3 is CASRPETSGRREQYF. The CDR3 DNA is TGTGCCAGCAGGCCGGAGACTAGCGGGAGGAGGGAGCAGTACTTC. V usage is TRBV6-4 and J usage is TRBJ2-7; 13 nucleotides agree with TRBD2. CDR3 length: 15 residues. Trimming took 6 bases from V and 7 from J; bases not matched to a gene: 9. Germline V gene data show CDR1 as MRHNA and CDR2 as SNTAGT.

The chain's CDR3 is CAWSAGLAPYEQYF. The DNA of the CDR3 is TGTGCCTGGAGTGCAGGACTAGCCCCCTACGAGCAGTACTTC. This sequence joins TRBV30 and TRBJ2-7; 8 nucleotides agree with TRBD2. Looked up from germline, CDR1 is GTSNPN and CDR2 is SVGIG (reference sequence). The CDR3 runs to 14 residues. V trimming: 1 base; J trimming: 2 bases; junction bases outside the gene matches: 4.

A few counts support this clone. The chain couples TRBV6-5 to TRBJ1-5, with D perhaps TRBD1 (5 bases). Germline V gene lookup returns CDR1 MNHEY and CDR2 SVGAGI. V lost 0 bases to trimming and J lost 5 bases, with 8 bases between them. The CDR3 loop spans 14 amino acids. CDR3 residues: CASSYSKGDQPQHF. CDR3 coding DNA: TGTGCCAGCAGTTACTCGAAAGGGGATCAGCCCCAGCATTTT.

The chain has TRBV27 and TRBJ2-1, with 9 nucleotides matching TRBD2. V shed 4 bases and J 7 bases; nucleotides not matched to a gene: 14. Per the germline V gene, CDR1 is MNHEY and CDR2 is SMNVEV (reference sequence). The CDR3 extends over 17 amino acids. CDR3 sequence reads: CASSSRLSSGVDNEQFF. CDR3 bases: TGTGCCAGCAGTTCCCGACTTTCTAGCGGGGTAGATAATGAGCAGTTCTTC.

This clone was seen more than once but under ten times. The CDR3 reads CASSQDGGLGQPQHF. CDR3 coding DNA: TGCGCCAGCAGCCAAGATGGGGGACTGGGTCAGCCCCAGCATTTT. The chain employs TRBV4-1 and TRBJ1-5; D may be TRBD1 (5 bases). The germline V and J ends were trimmed by 0 bases and 6 bases, with 12 bases remaining between them. The CDR3 extends over 15 amino acids. Germline V CDR1 and CDR2: MGHRA, YSYEKL.

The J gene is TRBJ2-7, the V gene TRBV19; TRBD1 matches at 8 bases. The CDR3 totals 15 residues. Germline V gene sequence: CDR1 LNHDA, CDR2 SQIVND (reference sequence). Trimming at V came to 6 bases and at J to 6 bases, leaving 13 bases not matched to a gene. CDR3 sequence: CASSRGQDLLSEQYF. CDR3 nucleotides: TGTGCCAGTAGCCGGGGACAGGACCTCCTCTCCGAGCAGTACTTC.

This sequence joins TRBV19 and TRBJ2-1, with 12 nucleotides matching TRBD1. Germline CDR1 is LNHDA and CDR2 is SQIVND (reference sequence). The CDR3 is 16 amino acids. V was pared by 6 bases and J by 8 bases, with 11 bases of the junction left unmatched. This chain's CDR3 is CASSPGGDRGRYEQFF. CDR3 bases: TGTGCCAGTAGCCCGGGCGGGGACAGGGGGCGGTATGAGCAGTTCTTC.

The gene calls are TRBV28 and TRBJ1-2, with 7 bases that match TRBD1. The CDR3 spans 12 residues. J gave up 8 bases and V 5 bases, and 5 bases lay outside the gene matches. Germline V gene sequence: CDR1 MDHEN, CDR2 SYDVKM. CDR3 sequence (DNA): TGTGCCAGCAGTGCAGAGACAGGGGGCTACACCTTC. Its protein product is CASSAETGGYTF.

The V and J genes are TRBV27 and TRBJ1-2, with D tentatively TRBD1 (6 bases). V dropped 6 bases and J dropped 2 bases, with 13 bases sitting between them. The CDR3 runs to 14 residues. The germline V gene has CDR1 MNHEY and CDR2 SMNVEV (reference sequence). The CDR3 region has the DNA TGTGCCAGCAGGGACAGTGAAGCCAACTATGGCTACACCTTC. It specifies CASRDSEANYGYTF.

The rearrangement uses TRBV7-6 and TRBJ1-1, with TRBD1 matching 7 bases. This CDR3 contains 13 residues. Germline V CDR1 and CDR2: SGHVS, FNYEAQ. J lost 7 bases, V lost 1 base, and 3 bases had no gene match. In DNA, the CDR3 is TGTGCCAGCAGCTTAGTCAGGGGGGATGAAGCTTTCTTT. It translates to CASSLVRGDEAFF.

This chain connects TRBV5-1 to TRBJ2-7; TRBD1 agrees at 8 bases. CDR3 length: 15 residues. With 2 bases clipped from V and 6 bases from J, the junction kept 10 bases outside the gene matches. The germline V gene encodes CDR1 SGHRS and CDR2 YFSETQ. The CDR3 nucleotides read TGCGCCAGCAGCTTCGACCGGGACAGGCTCAGCGAGCAGTACTTC. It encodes CASSFDRDRLSEQYF.

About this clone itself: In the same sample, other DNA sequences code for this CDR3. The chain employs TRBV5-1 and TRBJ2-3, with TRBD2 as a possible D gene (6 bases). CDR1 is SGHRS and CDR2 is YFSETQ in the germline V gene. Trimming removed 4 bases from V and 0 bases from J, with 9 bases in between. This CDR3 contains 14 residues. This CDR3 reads CASSPGTSTDTQYF. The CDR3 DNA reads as TGCGCCAGCAGCCCCGGGACTAGCACAGATACGCAGTATTTT.

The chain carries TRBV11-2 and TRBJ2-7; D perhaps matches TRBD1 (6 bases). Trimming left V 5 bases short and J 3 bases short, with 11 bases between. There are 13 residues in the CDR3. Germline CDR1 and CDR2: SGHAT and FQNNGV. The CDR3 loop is CASSRNRDYEQYF. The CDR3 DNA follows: TGTGCCAGCAGCCGTAACAGGGACTACGAGCAGTACTTC.

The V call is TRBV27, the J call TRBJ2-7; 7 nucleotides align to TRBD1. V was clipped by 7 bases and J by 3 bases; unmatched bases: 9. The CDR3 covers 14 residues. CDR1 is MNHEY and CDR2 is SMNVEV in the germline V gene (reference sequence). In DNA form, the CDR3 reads TGTGCCAGCAACGCGCGACAGGGTAGCTACGAGCAGTACTTC. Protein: CASNARQGSYEQYF.

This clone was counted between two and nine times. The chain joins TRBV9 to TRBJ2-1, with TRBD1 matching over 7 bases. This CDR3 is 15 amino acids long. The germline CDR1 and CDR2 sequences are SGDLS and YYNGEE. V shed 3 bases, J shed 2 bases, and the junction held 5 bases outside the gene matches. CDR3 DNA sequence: TGTGCCAGCAGCGCTACAGGGGAAGCCTACAATGAGCAGTTCTTC. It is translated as CASSATGEAYNEQFF.

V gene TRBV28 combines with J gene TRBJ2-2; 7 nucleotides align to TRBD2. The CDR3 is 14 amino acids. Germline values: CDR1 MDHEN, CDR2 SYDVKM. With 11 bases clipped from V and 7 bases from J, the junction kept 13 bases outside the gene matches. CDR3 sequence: CAGKGAGAVGELFF. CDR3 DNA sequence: TGTGCCGGGAAAGGGGCGGGAGCGGTCGGGGAGCTGTTTTTT. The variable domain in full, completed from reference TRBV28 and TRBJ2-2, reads DVKVTQSSRYLVKRTGEKVFLECVQDMDHENMFWYRQDPGLGLRLIYFSYDVKMKEKGDIPEGYSVSREKKERFSLILESASTNQTSMYLCAGKGAGAVGELFFGEGSRLTVL.

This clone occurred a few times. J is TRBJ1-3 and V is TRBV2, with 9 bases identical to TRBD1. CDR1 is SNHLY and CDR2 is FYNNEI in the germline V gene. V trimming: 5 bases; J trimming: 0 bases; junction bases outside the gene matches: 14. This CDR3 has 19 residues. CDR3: CASSPRDREGGHSGNTIYF. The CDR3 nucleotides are TGTGCCAGCAGTCCCCGGGACAGGGAAGGAGGTCACTCTGGAAACACCATATATTTT.

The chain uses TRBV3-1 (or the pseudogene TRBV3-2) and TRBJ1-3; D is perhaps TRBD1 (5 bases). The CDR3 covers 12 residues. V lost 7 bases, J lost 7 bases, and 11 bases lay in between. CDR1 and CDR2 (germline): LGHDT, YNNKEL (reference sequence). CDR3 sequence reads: CASNPGGNTIYF. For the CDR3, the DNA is TGTGCCAGCAACCCGGGGGGGAACACCATATATTTT.

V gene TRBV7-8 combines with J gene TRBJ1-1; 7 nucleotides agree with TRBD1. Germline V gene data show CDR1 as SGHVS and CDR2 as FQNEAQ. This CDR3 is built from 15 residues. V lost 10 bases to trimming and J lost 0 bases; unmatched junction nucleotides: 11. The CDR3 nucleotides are TGTGCCACCCGACAGGGACGTCTCATGAACACTGAAGCTTTCTTT. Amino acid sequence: CATRQGRLMNTEAFF.

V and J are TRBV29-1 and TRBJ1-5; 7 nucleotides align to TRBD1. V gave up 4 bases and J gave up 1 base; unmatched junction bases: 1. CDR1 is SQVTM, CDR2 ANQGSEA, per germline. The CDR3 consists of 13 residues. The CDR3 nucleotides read TGCAGCGTTGGGGACAGAAGCAATCAGCCCCAGCATTTT. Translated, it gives CSVGDRSNQPQHF. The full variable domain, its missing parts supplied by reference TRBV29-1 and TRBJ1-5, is SAVISQKPSRDICQRGTSLTIQCQVDSQVTMMFWYRQQPGQSLTLIATANQGSEATYESGFVIDKFPISRPNLTFSTLTVSNMSPEDSSIYLCSVGDRSNQPQHFGDGTRLSIL.

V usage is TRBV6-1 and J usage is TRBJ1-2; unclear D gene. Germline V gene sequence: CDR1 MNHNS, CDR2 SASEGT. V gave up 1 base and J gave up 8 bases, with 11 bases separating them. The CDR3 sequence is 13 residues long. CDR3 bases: TGTGCCAGCAGTGAAGAAGTATGGCGGGGCTACACCTTC. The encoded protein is CASSEEVWRGYTF.